This T cell receptor (beta chain) was identified in a study of blood T cells in healthy people across ages. V lost 5 bases to trimming and J lost 7 bases; unmatched junction nucleotides: 10. Germline CDR1 is DFQATT and CDR2 is SNEGSKA (reference sequence). The CDR3 totals 15 residues. Using a J-beta primer mix together with a sample-barcoded 5' primer, a second PCR was run for roughly 7 to 12 cycles. TCRdb fed the 5' RACE reads into MiXCR, producing one record per CDR3 protein. The top ten clones hold about 38% of a sample with 750,000 to 950,000 distinct CDR3 sequences, roughly 50% of them seen once.

The TCR was taken from a man older than 75 in good health. The sequenced material came from blood. This chain connects TRBV20-1 to TRBJ2-1, with TRBD2 matching over 11 bases. The CDR3 DNA follows: TGCAGTGCTCCACTACTAGCGGGAGTTGGTAATGAGCAGTTCTTC. Its translation: CSAPLLAGVGNEQFF.